These T cell receptor beta chains were read from a single sample in a study of T cell responses to AZD1222 COVID-19 vaccine. Produced via immunoSEQ multiplex PCR; TCRdb's table is partial and in-frame only. The sample holds roughly 120,000 clones; about 93% are singletons and the top ten take around 5%. The material sequenced was peripheral blood, taken 28 days after the second AZD1222 dose. Receptor source: an adult who received the AZD1222 COVID-19 vaccine. CDR3s include the opening cysteine and the closing phenylalanine or tryptophan. A D gene is named only where the DNA matches it firmly. Not all rows give a size; the values are once, few, many and, for expanded clones, a class.

j_call d_call clone_size v_call cdr3_nt cdr3_aa
TRBJ2-1 TRBD2 - TRBV2 TGTGCCAGCATCGGGCCGGGACTAGCGGGGTCGAGCTCCTACAATGAGCAGTTCTTC CASIGPGLAGSSSYNEQFF
TRBJ2-7 TRBD1 - TRBV25-1 TGTGCCAGCGGACTGACAGGGAGCTCCTACGAGCAGTACTTC CASGLTGSSYEQYF
TRBJ1-1 - - TRBV4-3 TGCGCCAGCAGCCAAGATACGTTGGACCCTTTAGCTTTCTTT CASSQDTLDPLAFF
TRBJ1-5 - - TRBV2 TGTGCCAGCAGCCCAGGGGCCCCGGTAGCAGCGCCCCAGCATTTT CASSPGAPVAAPQHF
TRBJ1-1 - - TRBV9 TGTGCCAGCAACCCTACCACGGGGATGAACACTGAAGCTTTCTTT CASNPTTGMNTEAFF
TRBJ1-2 - once TRBV6-5 TGTGCCAGCACCCCGGACAGTAACTATGGCTACACCTTC CASTPDSNYGYTF
TRBJ2-2 - - TRBV7-3 TGTGCCAGCAGCTTCGGGGCGGGCGGGGAGCTGTTTTTT CASSFGAGGELFF
TRBJ2-7 - - TRBV25-1 TGTGCCAGCAGTGGCGGGACACTAGCTCGAGAGCAGTACTTC CASSGGTLAREQYF
TRBJ1-2 TRBD1 - TRBV19 TGTGCCAGTAGTAGGGGGACAGGAGGTGGCTACACCTTC CASSRGTGGGYTF
TRBJ2-1 TRBD1 - TRBV7-3 TGTGCCAGCAGCTGGACAGGGAGGAATGAGCAGTTCTTC CASSWTGRNEQFF